These 9 T cell receptor beta chains came from one sample sequenced in a study of T cells expressing NK-cell markers. One entry per CDR3 protein, without DNA, is what TCRdb gives after re-calling the 5' RACE reads. Its table records around 21,000 distinct CDR3 sequences. Sequenced input: blood T cells: a sorted CD56 or NKG2C T cell subset, CD4+ or CD8+ T cells, or bulk PBMC T cells (not recorded which). Every receptor here comes from a man aged 18-75 years in good health.

V and J are TRBV12-3 or TRBV12-4 and TRBJ1-2; with no DNA, the TCRdb D assignment of TRBD1 cannot be verified. The CDR3 runs to 16 residues. CDR3: CASSLTLNRGNYGYTF.

This rearrangement joins TRBV28 to TRBJ2-7; the TRBD2 assignment by TCRdb is unverifiable without DNA. Per germline, CDR1 MDHEN and CDR2 SYDVKM. The CDR3 runs 15 residues. The CDR3 protein is CASSTLWRESYEQYF.

The V call is TRBV19, the J call TRBJ2-5; absent DNA, TCRdb's TRBD2 call cannot be checked. Germline V gene data show CDR1 as LNHDA and CDR2 as SQIVND (reference sequence). This CDR3 spans 15 amino acids. The CDR3 is CASTMTSRRQETQYF.

J is TRBJ2-5 and V is TRBV7-6; TCRdb indicates TRBD2, and absent DNA this call remains unverified. The germline gives CDR1 SGHVS, CDR2 FNYEAQ. This CDR3 has 13 residues. The CDR3 loop is CASSWGPHGTQYF.

V and J are TRBV24-1 and TRBJ2-1; with no DNA, the TCRdb D assignment of TRBD1 cannot be verified. The CDR3 extends over 14 amino acids. Germline V CDR1 and CDR2: KGHDR, SFDVKD. CDR3 residues: CATSDRDRGVEQFF.

The genes are TRBV10-3 and TRBJ2-3. The CDR3 extends over 16 amino acids. Germline CDR1 reads ENHRY; CDR2 reads SYGVKD. CDR3 sequence: CAISESTGRSTDTQYF.

This chain joins TRBV29-1 and TRBJ1-1; no DNA is available, so the TRBD1 call from TCRdb remains unchecked. The germline V gene encodes CDR1 SQVTM and CDR2 ANQGSEA. The length of the CDR3 is 16 residues. This chain's CDR3 is CSVEGGGAFRRTEAFF.

The chain recombines TRBV15 with TRBJ1-1. Germline V gene lookup returns CDR1 LNHNV and CDR2 YYDKDF (reference sequence). This CDR3 has 14 amino acids. The CDR3 spells CATAVGVVNTEAFF.

The chain has TRBV20-1 and TRBJ2-2; TCRdb names TRBD1, which stays unverified in the absence of DNA. The germline gives CDR1 DFQATT, CDR2 SNEGSKA (reference sequence). The CDR3 totals 15 residues. The CDR3: CSARFPGGDPGELFF.